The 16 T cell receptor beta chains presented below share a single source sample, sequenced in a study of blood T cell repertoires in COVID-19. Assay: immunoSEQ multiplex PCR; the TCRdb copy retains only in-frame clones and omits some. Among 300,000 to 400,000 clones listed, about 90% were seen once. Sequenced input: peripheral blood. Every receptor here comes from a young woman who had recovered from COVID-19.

In DNA form, the CDR3 reads TGTGCCAGCTCCCCGGGGTACCAAGAGACCCAGTACTTC. Its translation: CASSPGYQETQYF. V and J are TRBV18 and TRBJ2-5; D is perhaps TRBD2 (5 bases). The CDR3 extends over 13 amino acids. V lost 6 bases and J lost 0, with 8 bases in between. Per germline, CDR1 KGHSH and CDR2 LQKENI.

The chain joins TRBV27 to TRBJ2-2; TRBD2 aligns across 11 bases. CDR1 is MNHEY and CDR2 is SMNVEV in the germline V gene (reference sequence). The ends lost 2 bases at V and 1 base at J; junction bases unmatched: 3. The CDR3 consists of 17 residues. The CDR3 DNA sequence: TGTGCCAGCAGTTTAAGGGGGACTAGCGGGAACACCGGGGAGCTGTTTTTT. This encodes CASSLRGTSGNTGELFF.

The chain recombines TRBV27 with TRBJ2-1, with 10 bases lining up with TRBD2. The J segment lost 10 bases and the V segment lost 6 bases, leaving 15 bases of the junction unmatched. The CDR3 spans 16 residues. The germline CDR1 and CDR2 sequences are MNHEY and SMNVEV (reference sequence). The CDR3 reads CASRTPGLALRPEQFF. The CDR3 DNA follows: TGTGCCAGCAGAACACCGGGACTAGCGCTCCGCCCCGAGCAGTTCTTC.

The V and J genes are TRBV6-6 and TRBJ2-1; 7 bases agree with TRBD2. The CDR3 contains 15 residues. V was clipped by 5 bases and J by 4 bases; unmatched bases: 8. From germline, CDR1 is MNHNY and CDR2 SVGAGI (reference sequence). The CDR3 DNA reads TGTGCCAGCAGTCCCATCGCGGGGGTATACAATGAGCAGTTCTTC. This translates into CASSPIAGVYNEQFF.

CDR3 sequence: CASSQDSLPNEKLFF. Here the CDR3 DNA reads TGCGCCAGCAGCCAGGACAGCCTACCTAATGAAAAACTGTTTTTT. The rearrangement uses TRBV4-3 and TRBJ1-4; a possible D gene is TRBD1 (6 bases). Per the germline V gene, CDR1 is LGHNA and CDR2 is YSLEER. Trimming took off 3 bases at V and 3 bases at J, with 11 bases between the two ends. The CDR3 loop spans 15 amino acids.

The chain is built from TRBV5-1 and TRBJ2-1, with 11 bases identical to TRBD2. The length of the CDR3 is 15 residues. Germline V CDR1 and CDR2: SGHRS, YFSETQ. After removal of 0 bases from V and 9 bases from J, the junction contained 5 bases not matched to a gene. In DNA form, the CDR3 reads TGCGCCAGCAGCTTGGTACTAGCGGGAGATGTTGAGCAGTTCTTC. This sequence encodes CASSLVLAGDVEQFF.

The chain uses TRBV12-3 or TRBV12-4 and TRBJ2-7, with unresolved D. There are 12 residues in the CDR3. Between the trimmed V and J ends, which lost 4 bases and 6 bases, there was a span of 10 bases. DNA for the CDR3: TGTGCCAGCAGTTCCAGGAATACCGAGCAGTACGTC. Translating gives CASSSRNTEQYV.

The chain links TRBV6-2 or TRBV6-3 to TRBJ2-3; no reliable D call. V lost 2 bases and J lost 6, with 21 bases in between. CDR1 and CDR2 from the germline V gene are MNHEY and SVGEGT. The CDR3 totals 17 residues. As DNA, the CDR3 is TGTGCCAGCAGTTACATCGGCATCTCCCATTCAGGTGATACGCAGTATTTT. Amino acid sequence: CASSYIGISHSGDTQYF.

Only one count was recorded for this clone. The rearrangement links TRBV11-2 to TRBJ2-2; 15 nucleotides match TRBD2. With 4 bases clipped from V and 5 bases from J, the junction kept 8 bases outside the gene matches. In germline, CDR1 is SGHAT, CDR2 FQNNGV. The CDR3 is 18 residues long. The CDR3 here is CASSSKLGTSGRTGELFF. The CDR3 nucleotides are TGTGCCAGCAGCTCCAAACTGGGGACTAGCGGGAGGACCGGGGAGCTGTTTTTT.

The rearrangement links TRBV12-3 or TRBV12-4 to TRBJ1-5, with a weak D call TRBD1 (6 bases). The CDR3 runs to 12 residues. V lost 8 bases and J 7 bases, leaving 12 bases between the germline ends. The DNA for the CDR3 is TGTGCCAGCCAAGGGGGTAACCAGCCCCAGCATTTT. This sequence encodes CASQGGNQPQHF.

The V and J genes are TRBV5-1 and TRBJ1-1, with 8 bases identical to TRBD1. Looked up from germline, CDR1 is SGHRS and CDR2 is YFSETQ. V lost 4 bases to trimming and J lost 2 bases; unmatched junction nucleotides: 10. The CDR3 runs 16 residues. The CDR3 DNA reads TGCGCCAGCAGCCTCATACCGGGACAGGACAACACTGAAGCTTTCTTT. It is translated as CASSLIPGQDNTEAFF.

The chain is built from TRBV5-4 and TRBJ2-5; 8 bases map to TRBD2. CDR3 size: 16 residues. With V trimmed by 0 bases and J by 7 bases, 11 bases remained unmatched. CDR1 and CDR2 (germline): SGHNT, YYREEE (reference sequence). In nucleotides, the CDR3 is TGTGCCAGCAGCTTGGAATCTAGCGGGCCCCTCGGGACCCAGTACTTC. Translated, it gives CASSLESSGPLGTQYF.

The CDR3 DNA reads as TGTGCCAGCAGTGAATCTAACAGGGGCTATGGCTACACCTTC. It specifies CASSESNRGYGYTF. The chain joins TRBV28 to TRBJ1-2; 7 bases map to TRBD1. Trimming took 5 bases from V and 4 from J; bases not matched to a gene: 7. CDR1 and CDR2 (germline): MDHEN, SYDVKM. The CDR3 spans 14 residues.

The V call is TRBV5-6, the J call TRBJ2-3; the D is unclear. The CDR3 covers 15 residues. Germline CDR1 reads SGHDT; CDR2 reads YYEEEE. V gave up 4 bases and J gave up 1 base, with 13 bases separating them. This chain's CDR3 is CASSLISERTDTQYF. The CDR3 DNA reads TGTGCCAGCAGCCTCATTTCGGAGCGCACAGATACGCAGTATTTT.

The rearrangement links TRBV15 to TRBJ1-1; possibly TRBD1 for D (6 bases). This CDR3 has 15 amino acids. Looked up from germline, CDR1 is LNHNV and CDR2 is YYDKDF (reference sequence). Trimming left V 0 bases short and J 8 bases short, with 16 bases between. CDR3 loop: CATSRDAGEGIEAFF. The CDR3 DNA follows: TGTGCCACCAGCAGAGATGCAGGGGAGGGCATCGAAGCTTTCTTT.

The CDR3 DNA is TGTGCCAGCCGGGACAGGGCTAATGAAAAACTGTTTTTT. Its protein product is CASRDRANEKLFF. The chain recombines TRBV12-3 or TRBV12-4 with TRBJ1-4; TRBD1 aligns across 9 bases. The CDR3 extends over 13 amino acids. The V gene end was trimmed by 8 bases and the J gene end by 3 bases; junction bases not matched to a gene: 1.